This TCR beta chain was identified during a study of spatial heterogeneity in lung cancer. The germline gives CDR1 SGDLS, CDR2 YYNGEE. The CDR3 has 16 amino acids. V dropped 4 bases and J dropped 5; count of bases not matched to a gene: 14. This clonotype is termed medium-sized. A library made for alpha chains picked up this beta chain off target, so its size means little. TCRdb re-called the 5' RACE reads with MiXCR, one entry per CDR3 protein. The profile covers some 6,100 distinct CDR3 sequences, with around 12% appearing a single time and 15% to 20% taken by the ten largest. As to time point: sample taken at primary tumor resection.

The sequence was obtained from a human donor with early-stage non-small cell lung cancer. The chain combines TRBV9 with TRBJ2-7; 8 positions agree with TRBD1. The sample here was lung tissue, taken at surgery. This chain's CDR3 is CASSPRTGLNYHEQYF. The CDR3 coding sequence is TGTGCCAGCAGCCCCCGGACAGGGCTAAATTACCACGAGCAGTACTTC.